This TCR beta chain is drawn from a study of identical twins. Germline V gene sequence: CDR1 DFQATT, CDR2 SNEGSKA (reference sequence). Between the trimmed V and J ends, which lost 4 bases and 0 bases, there was a span of 7 bases. The CDR3 covers 13 residues. TCRdb recomputed calls from the 5' RACE reads with MiXCR, one row per CDR3 protein. The sample lists 1.5 million to 2 million distinct CDR3 sequences, less than 40% seen once, with 0.25% to 0.3% in the top ten. This TCR was sampled from a newborn girl in good health. The V call is TRBV20-1, the J call TRBJ2-4; D is possibly TRBD2 (6 bases). The material sequenced was cord blood. The CDR3 DNA reads TGCAGTGCTATCGGGGGAGCCAAAAACATTCAGTACTTC. Amino acid sequence: CSAIGGAKNIQYF.